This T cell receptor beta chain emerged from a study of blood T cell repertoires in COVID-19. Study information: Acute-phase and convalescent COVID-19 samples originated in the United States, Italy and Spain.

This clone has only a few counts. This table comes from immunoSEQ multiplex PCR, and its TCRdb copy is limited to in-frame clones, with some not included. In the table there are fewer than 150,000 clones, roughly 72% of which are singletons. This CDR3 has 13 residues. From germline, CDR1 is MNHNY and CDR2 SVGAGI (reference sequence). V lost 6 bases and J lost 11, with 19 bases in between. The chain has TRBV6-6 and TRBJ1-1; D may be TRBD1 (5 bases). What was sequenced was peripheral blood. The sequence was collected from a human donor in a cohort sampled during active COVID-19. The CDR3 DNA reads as TGTGCCAGCAGCAGTGACAGAGATTGGCCGGCTTTCTTT. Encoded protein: CASSSDRDWPAFF.